The 15 T cell receptor beta chains below all came from one sample that was sequenced in a study of blood T cell repertoires in COVID-19. Sequenced by immunoSEQ multiplex PCR; TCRdb stores in-frame clones only, minus some. The table includes 200,000 to 250,000 clones, around 81% detected once. Sequencing used peripheral blood. These receptors were obtained from a woman in her 70s with acute or convalescent COVID-19.

The chain joins TRBV11-2 to TRBJ1-2; D might be TRBD1 (6 bases). The germline V gene has CDR1 SGHAT and CDR2 FQNNGV. CDR3 length equals 18 residues. V lost 6 bases and J lost 4, with 27 bases in between. The CDR3 here is CASRPPWTADLELYGYTF. CDR3 in DNA: TGTGCCAGCAGGCCTCCCTGGACAGCGGACCTAGAACTCTATGGCTACACCTTC.

The rearrangement uses TRBV2 and TRBJ1-3; 8 nucleotides agree with TRBD1. The CDR3 is made up of 15 amino acids. J was trimmed by 0 bases and V by 6 bases; bases with no gene match: 4. Germline-derived CDR1 and CDR2 are SNHLY and FYNNEI. The DNA for the CDR3 is TGTGCCAGCAGGATCGGGACAGGCTCTGGAAACACCATATATTTT. It yields the protein CASRIGTGSGNTIYF.

The chain links TRBV10-3 to TRBJ1-4; D not resolved. Deletions cut 3 bases from V and 7 bases from J, with 9 bases between. This CDR3 region has 13 residues. The V gene's germline CDR1 is ENHRY and CDR2 SYGVKD. The chain's CDR3 is CAISDRLGEKLFF. In nucleotides, the CDR3 is TGTGCCATCAGTGACAGGCTGGGTGAAAAACTGTTTTTT.

This clone was seen only once. V is TRBV18 and J is TRBJ1-1; 11 bases map to TRBD1. Germline CDR1 and CDR2: KGHSH and LQKENI. This CDR3 is built from 15 residues. Trimming took 3 bases from V and 4 from J; bases not matched to a gene: 4. Here the CDR3 reads CASSPAGQGATEAFF. In DNA, the CDR3 is TGTGCCAGCTCACCTGCCGGACAGGGGGCCACTGAAGCTTTCTTT.

This clone turned up a few times. The chain has TRBV2 and TRBJ1-5; D not resolved. Trimming took off 4 bases at V and 0 bases at J, with 10 bases between the two ends. Per the germline V gene, CDR1 is SNHLY and CDR2 is FYNNEI. The CDR3 length is 15 residues. In nucleotides, the CDR3 is TGTGCCAGCAGTGGGCCCCAGTCTAGCAATCAGCCCCAGCATTTT. Encoded protein: CASSGPQSSNQPQHF.

The CDR3 region has the DNA TGTGCCAGCAGTTTAGGGAGTACAGATACGCAGTATTTT. Amino acid sequence: CASSLGSTDTQYF. V usage is TRBV12-3 or TRBV12-4 and J usage is TRBJ2-3, with D unclear. Deletions cut 1 base from V and 3 bases from J, with 5 bases between. This CDR3 comprises 13 residues.

The chain has TRBV13 and TRBJ2-6, with D possibly being TRBD2 (5 bases). The CDR3 has 12 residues. Germline-derived CDR1 and CDR2 are PRHDT and FYEKMQ (reference sequence). Deletions cut 7 bases from V and 13 bases from J, with 14 bases between. The chain's CDR3 is CASTSRTGVLTF. In DNA form, the CDR3 reads TGTGCCAGCACCTCCCGGACTGGTGTCCTGACTTTC.

V gene TRBV6-6 combines with J gene TRBJ2-5; 7 bases align to TRBD2. Germline V gene data show CDR1 as MNHNY and CDR2 as SVGAGI (reference sequence). The CDR3 extends over 12 amino acids. Trimming took 4 bases from V and 5 from J; bases not matched to a gene: 1. This CDR3 is CASSWGGETQYF. CDR3 DNA: TGTGCCAGCAGTTGGGGGGGGGAGACCCAGTACTTC.

The chain is built from TRBV18 and TRBJ1-3; D unresolved. CDR1 KGHSH and CDR2 LQKENI come from the germline V gene. Trimming left V 2 bases short and J 0 bases short, with 11 bases between. The CDR3 spans 16 residues. For the CDR3, the DNA is TGTGCCAGCTCACCAGGTGCAGGCCCCTCTGGAAACACCATATATTTT. It translates to CASSPGAGPSGNTIYF.

The gene calls are TRBV24-1 and TRBJ2-6; TRBD1 aligns across 9 bases. CDR1 KGHDR and CDR2 SFDVKD come from the germline V gene. After removal of 4 bases from V and 2 bases from J, the junction contained 5 bases not matched to a gene. The CDR3 runs 17 residues. The CDR3 nucleotides read TGTGCCACCAGTGACACAGGGGGCAGTGCTGGGGCCAACGTCCTGACTTTC. This codes for CATSDTGGSAGANVLTF.

The CDR3, as DNA: TGTGCCAGCAGCTTATGTTTCGCGTTGCGGGGGGCTTCCGGAGATACGCAGTATTTT. It yields the protein CASSLCFALRGASGDTQYF. J is TRBJ2-3 and V is TRBV7-6, with TRBD2 matching over 8 bases. Germline lookup yields CDR1 SGHVS and CDR2 FNYEAQ. This CDR3 spans 19 amino acids. Trimming cost V 2 bases and J 5 bases; bases outside gene matches: 18.

This clone was seen only a few times. The DNA of the CDR3 is TGTGCCAGTAGCTTGGCCGAGGGCCGGATGAACACTGAAGCTTTCTTT. The encoded protein is CASSLAEGRMNTEAFF. V usage is TRBV19 and J usage is TRBJ1-1, with unresolved D. V shed 6 bases and J shed 0 bases, with 17 bases lying between them. Germline V CDR1 and CDR2: LNHDA, SQIVND (reference sequence). This CDR3 is built from 16 residues. The full variable domain, completed using reference TRBV19 and TRBJ1-1, is DGGITQSPKYLFRKEGQNVTLSCEQNLNHDAMYWYRQDPGQGLRLIYYSQIVNDFQKGDIAEGYSVSREKKESFPLTVTSAQKNPTAFYLCASSLAEGRMNTEAFFGQGTRLTVV.

V usage is TRBV6-7 and J usage is TRBJ2-4, with 7 bases lining up with TRBD1. TRBV6-7 is assigned to the ORF class and has an uncertain function. This CDR3 has 14 residues. Losses at the gene ends were 6 bases for V and 1 base for J; bases not matched to a gene: 3. The CDR3 region has the DNA TGTGCCAGCAGGCACAGGGGTGCCAAAAACATTCAGTACTTC. Translated: CASRHRGAKNIQYF.

This clone was observed once. This rearrangement joins TRBV6-2 or TRBV6-3 to TRBJ2-7; TRBD2 aligns across 8 bases. The germline V gene encodes CDR1 MNHEY and CDR2 SVGEGT. V shed 6 bases and J 3 bases; nucleotides not matched to a gene: 4. The CDR3 has 13 residues. The CDR3 nucleotides read TGTGCCAGCAGCCCAAGCGGGAGCTACGAGCAGTACTTC. As protein: CASSPSGSYEQYF.

The rearrangement joins TRBV5-1 to TRBJ2-7; tentative D call: TRBD2 (6 bases). Germline CDR1 SGHRS, CDR2 YFSETQ. The CDR3 is 16 amino acids. Trimming removed 0 bases at V and 3 bases at J, with 16 bases between. CDR3 nucleotide sequence: TGCGCCAGCAGCTTGGCCTATGGAGGGGCGAGCTACGAGCAGTACTTC. As protein: CASSLAYGGASYEQYF.